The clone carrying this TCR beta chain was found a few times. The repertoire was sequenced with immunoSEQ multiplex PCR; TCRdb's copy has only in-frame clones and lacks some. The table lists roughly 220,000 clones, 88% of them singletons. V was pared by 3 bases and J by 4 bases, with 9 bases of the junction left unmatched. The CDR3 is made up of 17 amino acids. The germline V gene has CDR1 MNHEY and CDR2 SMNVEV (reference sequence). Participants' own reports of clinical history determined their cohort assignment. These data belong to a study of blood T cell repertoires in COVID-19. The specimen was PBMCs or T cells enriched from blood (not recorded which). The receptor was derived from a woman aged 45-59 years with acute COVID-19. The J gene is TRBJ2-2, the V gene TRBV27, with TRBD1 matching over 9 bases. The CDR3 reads CASSLGRGQGFTGELFF. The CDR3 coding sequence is TGTGCCAGCAGTTTGGGCCGGGGACAGGGTTTCACCGGGGAGCTGTTTTTT.